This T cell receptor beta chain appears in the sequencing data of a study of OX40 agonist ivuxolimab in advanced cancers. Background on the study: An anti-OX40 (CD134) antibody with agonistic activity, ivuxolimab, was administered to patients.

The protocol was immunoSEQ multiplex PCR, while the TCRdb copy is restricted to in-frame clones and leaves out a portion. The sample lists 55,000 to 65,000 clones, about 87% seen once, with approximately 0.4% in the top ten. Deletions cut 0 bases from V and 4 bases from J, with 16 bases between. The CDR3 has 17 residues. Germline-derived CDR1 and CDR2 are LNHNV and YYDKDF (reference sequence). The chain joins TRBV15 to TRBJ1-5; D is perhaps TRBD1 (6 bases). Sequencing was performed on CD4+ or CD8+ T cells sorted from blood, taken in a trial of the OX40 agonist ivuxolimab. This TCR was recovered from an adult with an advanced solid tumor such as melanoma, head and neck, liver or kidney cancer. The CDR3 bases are TGTGCCACCAGCAGAGAGTTCGGGGGGGCAAAAAATCAGCCCCAGCATTTT. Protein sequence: CATSREFGGAKNQPQHF.